These 2 T cell receptor beta chains share one sample of origin, sequenced in a study of cytomegalovirus exposure and HLA in healthy donors (dated by TCRdb to between 2016 and 2019). Library generation was performed with the immunoSEQ multiplex PCR assay. The multiplex PCR relied on a mix of 60 forward primers for TCR Vbeta segments and 13 reverse primers for TCR Jbeta segments. Imported from immuneACCESS, the table was reduced by TCRdb to in-frame sequences with V and J called. These copies leave out some clones; in studies compared against another copy, an unresolved V gene accounts for under half, and the cause of the remainder is not known. The sample contains around 140,000 clones, 65% to 85% of them found a single time. Roughly 3.8% of the sample lies in the top ten. Sequencing input: PBMCs. The receptors were gathered from a male donor in good health and CMV-seronegative.

The V call is TRBV25-1, the J call TRBJ2-7; D is possibly TRBD1 (6 bases). The CDR3 length is 14 residues. CDR1 and CDR2 (germline): MGHDK, SYGVNS. Trimming shortened V by 6 bases and J by 1 base, and 13 bases separated the two germline ends. This CDR3 reads CASSRTVNSYEQYF. CDR3 nucleotides: TGTGCCAGCAGCAGGACAGTGAATTCCTACGAGCAGTACTTC.

The chain uses TRBV27 and TRBJ2-1; 8 bases map to TRBD2. The germline gives CDR1 MNHEY, CDR2 SMNVEV (reference sequence). Germline trimming cut 2 bases from V and 8 bases from J; bases unmatched to any gene: 14. The CDR3 sequence is 17 residues long. CDR3 loop: CASSLLMVTSGMDEQFF. Written as DNA, the CDR3 is TGTGCCAGCAGTTTACTAATGGTTACTAGCGGCATGGATGAGCAGTTCTTC.